Below, 27 T cell receptor beta chains from the same sample are listed, as sequenced in a study of blood T cell repertoires in COVID-19. Assay: immunoSEQ multiplex PCR; the TCRdb copy retains only in-frame clones and omits some. Of 55,000 to 75,000 clones detected, about 81% appear once; the ten largest clones hold around 14%. The specimen was peripheral blood. The receptors shown here come from an elderly man with acute or convalescent COVID-19.

This chain links TRBV4-3 with TRBJ2-5; 8 bases align to TRBD2. With 4 bases clipped from V and 1 base from J, the junction kept 11 bases outside the gene matches. CDR1 is LGHNA and CDR2 is YSLEER in the germline V gene. The CDR3 runs 17 residues. The CDR3 sequence: CASSRGLVGSLQETQYF. For the CDR3, the DNA is TGCGCCAGCAGCCGGGGACTAGTGGGAAGCCTCCAAGAGACCCAGTACTTC.

This clone was counted a few times. V gene TRBV7-9 combines with J gene TRBJ2-2, with 8 bases identical to TRBD1. CDR1 is SEHNR and CDR2 is FQNEAQ in the germline V gene (reference sequence). J lost 4 bases, V lost 6 bases, and 7 bases had no gene match. The CDR3 contains 15 residues. The CDR3 DNA is TGTGCCAGCAGACCGGGACAGGCGGCCACCGGGGAGCTGTTTTTT. This encodes CASRPGQAATGELFF.

The chain combines TRBV29-1 with TRBJ2-7; 9 positions agree with TRBD1. Germline loops: CDR1 SQVTM, CDR2 ANQGSEA. Trimming removed 2 bases from V and 6 bases from J; junction bases left unmatched: 8. This CDR3 has 14 amino acids. The CDR3 DNA sequence: TGCAGCGTTGAAAGGACAGGGGCGCCGCGCGAGCAGTACTTC. It codes for CSVERTGAPREQYF.

The chain joins TRBV27 to TRBJ2-7; D not resolved. CDR3 length: 11 residues. V was shortened by 2 bases and J by 10 bases, with 9 bases between the two germline ends. Germline V gives CDR1 MNHEY, CDR2 SMNVEV (reference sequence). The CDR3 DNA follows: TGTGCCAGCAGTTTAAGAGGTATCCAGTACTTC. Protein product: CASSLRGIQYF.

The rearrangement joins TRBV12-3 or TRBV12-4 to TRBJ1-2; D is uncertain. The CDR3 runs 12 residues. V lost 5 bases and J lost 5, with 9 bases in between. CDR3 bases: TGTGCCAGCAGTGAGGCACTATATGGCTACACCTTC. This codes for CASSEALYGYTF.

In DNA, the CDR3 is TGTGCCAGCAGTCCCGAGGGGGCCTACGAGCAGTACTTC. Its protein product is CASSPEGAYEQYF. This chain links TRBV6-5 with TRBJ2-7, with D tentatively TRBD1 (6 bases). The length of the CDR3 is 13 residues. The V gene lost 5 bases and the J gene lost 2 bases, with 10 bases spanning the gap. The germline V gene has CDR1 MNHEY and CDR2 SVGAGI.

The chain is built from TRBV15 and TRBJ2-7, with D perhaps matching TRBD1 (6 bases). CDR3 length equals 14 residues. V was clipped by 0 bases and J by 2 bases, with 8 bases between them. Germline V gene data show CDR1 as LNHNV and CDR2 as YYDKDF (reference sequence). The CDR3 bases are TGTGCCACCAGCAGAGATGCAGGGGCCTACGAGCAGTACTTC. Translated, it gives CATSRDAGAYEQYF.

The V call is TRBV5-8, the J call TRBJ2-7; TRBD1 matches at 7 bases. Germline lookup yields CDR1 SGHTS and CDR2 YDEGEE. The ends lost 2 bases at V and 1 base at J; junction bases unmatched: 6. CDR3 length: 15 residues. The CDR3 bases are TGTGCCAGCAGCTTTTCGGGACAGAATTCCTACGAGCAGTACTTC. Its translation is CASSFSGQNSYEQYF.

This chain links TRBV19 with TRBJ1-2; possible D gene TRBD1, 6 bases. This CDR3 contains 13 residues. Trimming took off 4 bases at V and 9 bases at J, with 15 bases between the two ends. CDR1 and CDR2 from the germline V gene are LNHDA and SQIVND (reference sequence). The DNA for the CDR3 is TGTGCCAGTAGTACGGGGACACGGCGAAGCTACACCTTC. Translated, it gives CASSTGTRRSYTF.

CDR3 sequence reads: CASSVGPGQPQHF. CDR3 nucleotides: TGTGCCAGCAGCGTAGGACCGGGTCAGCCCCAGCATTTT. This sequence joins TRBV9 and TRBJ1-5; D is unresolved. V lost 0 bases to trimming and J lost 6 bases, with 7 bases between them. From germline, CDR1 is SGDLS and CDR2 YYNGEE. The CDR3 runs to 13 residues.

Only one count was recorded for this clone. The V call is TRBV5-1, the J call TRBJ2-1; 10 bases align to TRBD1. CDR1 and CDR2 from the germline V gene are SGHRS and YFSETQ. The CDR3 has 17 amino acids. V was clipped by 0 bases and J by 4 bases; unmatched bases: 7. CDR3 protein: CASSLARGDRGYNEQFF. Here the CDR3 DNA reads TGCGCCAGCAGCTTGGCCAGGGGGGACAGGGGTTACAATGAGCAGTTCTTC.

V usage is TRBV29-1 and J usage is TRBJ2-3; 11 bases match TRBD2. There are 15 residues in the CDR3. With 7 bases clipped from V and 1 base from J, the junction kept 7 bases outside the gene matches. CDR1 is SQVTM, CDR2 ANQGSEA, per germline. This CDR3 is CSATPGLAGTDTQYF. CDR3 coding DNA: TGCAGCGCTACACCGGGACTAGCGGGCACAGATACGCAGTATTTT.

This chain uses TRBV12-2 with TRBJ2-3; the table calls TRBD2, which could not be checked here. TRBV12-2 counts as a pseudogene. This CDR3 is built from 12 residues. CDR3 region: CARGQLEHTQYF. The CDR3 coding sequence is TGTGCAAGAGGCCAACTAGAGCATACGCAGTATTTT.

This chain links TRBV24-1 with TRBJ1-3; D unclear. Germline loops: CDR1 KGHDR, CDR2 SFDVKD. Trimming removed 5 bases from V and 5 bases from J, with 18 bases in between. CDR3 size: 16 residues. CDR3 protein: CATSGPSGGLRNTIYF. The CDR3 DNA follows: TGTGCCACCAGTGGCCCGAGCGGCGGATTACGAAACACCATATATTTT.

The CDR3 sequence: CASSLVVGQYYGYTF. The DNA of the CDR3 is TGTGCCAGCAGCTTAGTGGTAGGACAGTACTATGGCTACACCTTC. The chain employs TRBV7-2 and TRBJ1-2; D may be TRBD1 (6 bases). CDR1 and CDR2 from the germline V gene are SGHTA and FQGNSA. This CDR3 contains 15 residues. Between the trimmed V and J ends, which lost 1 base and 3 bases, there was a span of 12 bases.

CDR3 DNA: TGTGCCAGCAGCCTAGCGGTTCAAGAGACCCAGTACTTC. Amino acids: CASSLAVQETQYF. The J gene is TRBJ2-5, the V gene TRBV3-1 (or the pseudogene TRBV3-2), with D perhaps matching TRBD2 (6 bases). CDR3 length: 13 residues. The germline V gene encodes CDR1 LGHDT and CDR2 YNNKEL (reference sequence). The V gene lost 4 bases and the J gene lost 2 bases, with 8 bases spanning the gap.

The chain couples TRBV7-9 to TRBJ1-4; 8 bases are a match to TRBD1. V lost 5 bases, J lost 10 bases, and 9 bases stayed unmatched. This CDR3 is 14 amino acids long. Germline V gene data show CDR1 as SEHNR and CDR2 as FQNEAQ (reference sequence). Written as DNA, the CDR3 is TGTGCCAGCAGCAACTCAGGGGGCGACGGAAAACTGTTTTTT. This encodes CASSNSGGDGKLFF.

The J gene is TRBJ2-1, the V gene TRBV2; D may be TRBD2 (5 bases). V lost 5 bases and J lost 0, with 14 bases in between. The CDR3 spans 16 residues. Germline assignment: CDR1 SNHLY and CDR2 FYNNEI. The CDR3 spells CASSLETGNSYNEQFF. CDR3 bases: TGTGCCAGCAGTCTCGAGACGGGGAACTCCTACAATGAGCAGTTCTTC.

The chain couples TRBV4-3 to TRBJ2-7, with 10 bases identical to TRBD1. The CDR3 runs to 17 residues. Trimming removed 0 bases from V and 6 bases from J; junction bases left unmatched: 11. Germline V gene data show CDR1 as LGHNA and CDR2 as YSLEER. DNA of the CDR3: TGCGCCAGCAGCCAAGACCCCGCGGGGACAGGGGTTTTCGAGCAGTACTTC. It yields the protein CASSQDPAGTGVFEQYF.

This clone was observed a single time. This chain uses TRBV19 with TRBJ2-1, with 16 nucleotides matching TRBD2. Germline assignment: CDR1 LNHDA and CDR2 SQIVND (reference sequence). CDR3 length: 15 residues. Trimming cost V 6 bases and J 10 bases; bases outside gene matches: 6. CDR3 amino acids: CASSPGTSGRAEQFF. In DNA form, the CDR3 reads TGTGCCAGTAGCCCCGGGACTAGCGGGAGGGCCGAGCAGTTCTTC.

This chain links TRBV24-1 with TRBJ2-5; possibly TRBD1 for D (6 bases). Trimming pared 1 base from V and 0 bases from J, leaving 11 bases between. CDR1 is KGHDR, CDR2 SFDVKD, per germline. The CDR3 contains 16 residues. The CDR3 loop reads CATSDFAGVDQETQYF. CDR3 bases: TGTGCCACCAGTGATTTTGCAGGGGTTGACCAAGAGACCCAGTACTTC.

V gene TRBV30 combines with J gene TRBJ2-5; D gene unclear. Trimming took off 2 bases at V and 4 bases at J, with 11 bases between the two ends. The length of the CDR3 is 13 residues. Germline V gives CDR1 GTSNPN, CDR2 SVGIG (reference sequence). CDR3 region: CAWSPGSPETQYF. The CDR3 DNA reads as TGTGCCTGGAGTCCGGGTTCTCCAGAGACCCAGTACTTC.

V usage is TRBV7-2 and J usage is TRBJ1-1; possibly TRBD1 for D (5 bases). Germline lookup yields CDR1 SGHTA and CDR2 FQGNSA. The CDR3 extends over 17 amino acids. V was clipped by 2 bases and J by 0 bases, with 16 bases between them. CDR3 DNA: TGTGCCAGCAGCTTATATGGATCGGGGGTGATGAACACTGAAGCTTTCTTT. This gives the protein CASSLYGSGVMNTEAFF.

The chain combines TRBV3-1 (or the pseudogene TRBV3-2) with TRBJ1-2; tentatively, D is TRBD1 (6 bases). V lost 0 bases, J lost 4 bases, and 15 bases lay in between. Germline lookup yields CDR1 LGHDT and CDR2 YNNKEL (reference sequence). The CDR3 spans 16 residues. The CDR3 loop is CASSQEWAGVSYGYTF. In nucleotides, the CDR3 is TGTGCCAGCAGCCAAGAGTGGGCAGGGGTGAGCTATGGCTACACCTTC.

The V and J genes are TRBV28 and TRBJ1-2; 8 bases are shared with TRBD1. The ends lost 6 bases at V and 8 bases at J; junction bases unmatched: 8. CDR1 is MDHEN, CDR2 SYDVKM, per germline. The CDR3 sequence is 13 residues long. CDR3 residues: CASRTDRDGGYTF. CDR3 bases: TGTGCCAGCAGGACGGACAGGGACGGCGGCTACACCTTC.

The chain joins TRBV7-2 to TRBJ2-3; D uncertain. The CDR3 spans 12 residues. Germline V gene sequence: CDR1 SGHTA, CDR2 FQGNSA. Deletions cut 4 bases from V and 2 bases from J, with 4 bases between. The CDR3 nucleotides are TGTGCCAGCAGCTCAAACACAGATACGCAGTATTTT. As protein: CASSSNTDTQYF.

The V gene is TRBV6-5, the J gene TRBJ2-3, with D possibly being TRBD2 (6 bases). CDR3 size: 14 residues. Trimming removed 2 bases from V and 1 base from J, with 7 bases in between. Germline CDR1 and CDR2: MNHEY and SVGAGI. The CDR3 region is CASSYGGGTDTQYF. The DNA for the CDR3 is TGTGCCAGCAGTTACGGAGGGGGCACAGATACGCAGTATTTT.